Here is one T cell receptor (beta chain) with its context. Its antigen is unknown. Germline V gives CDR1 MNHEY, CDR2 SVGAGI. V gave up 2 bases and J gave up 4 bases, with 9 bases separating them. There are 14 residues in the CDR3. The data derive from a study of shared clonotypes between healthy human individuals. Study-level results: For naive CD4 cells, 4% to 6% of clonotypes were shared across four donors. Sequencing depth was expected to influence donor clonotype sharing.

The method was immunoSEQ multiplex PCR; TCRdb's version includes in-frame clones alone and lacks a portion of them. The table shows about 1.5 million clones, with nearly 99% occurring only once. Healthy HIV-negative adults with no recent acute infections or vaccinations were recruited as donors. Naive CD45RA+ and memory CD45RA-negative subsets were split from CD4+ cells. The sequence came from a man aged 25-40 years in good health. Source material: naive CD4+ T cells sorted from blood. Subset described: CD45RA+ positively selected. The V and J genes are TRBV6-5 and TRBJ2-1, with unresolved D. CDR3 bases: TGTGCCAGCAGTTACGGCCCCGCGTACAATGAGCAGTTCTTC. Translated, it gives CASSYGPAYNEQFF.